Shown below are 8 T cell receptor beta chains from a single sample sequenced in a study of T cells in Graves' hyperthyroidism and ophthalmopathy. The CDR3 regions of TCR beta were amplified from RNA transcripts. A first-round RT-PCR of the TCR CDR3 used the HTBI primer set. Each CDR3 protein is one row after TCRdb ran MiXCR on the multiplex PCR reads. The sample has some 560,000 distinct CDR3 sequences, 15% to 19% seen once. Sequences were obtained from blood. The receptors here all came from a woman between 25 and 40 years old with Graves' hyperthyroidism.

This clonotype was seen only a few times. The gene calls are TRBV30 and TRBJ2-3; possible D gene TRBD2, 7 bases. Germline V gene data show CDR1 as GTSNPN and CDR2 as SVGIG (reference sequence). The CDR3 consists of 16 residues. The V end was cut by 7 bases, the J end by 2 bases, with 22 bases between. The CDR3 DNA reads TGTGCCTCCACCCCGGAGGAGGGGGGGTTCACAGATACGCAGTATTTT. Protein sequence: CASTPEEGGFTDTQYF.

This chain connects TRBV29-1 to TRBJ1-4; perhaps TRBD1 as D (5 bases). This CDR3 is built from 14 residues. Germline-derived CDR1 and CDR2 are SQVTM and ANQGSEA. V lost 7 bases and J lost 5, with 17 bases in between. CDR3 nucleotide sequence: TGCAGCGCCACCCCTGGGGGGGGGAATGAAAAACTGTTTTTT. Its protein product is CSATPGGGNEKLFF.

This clonotype was counted between two and nine times. The V call is TRBV19, the J call TRBJ2-1; 8 bases map to TRBD2. CDR1 and CDR2 from the germline V gene are LNHDA and SQIVND (reference sequence). V shed 9 bases, J shed 1 base, and the junction held 20 bases outside the gene matches. The CDR3 is 19 residues long. The CDR3 spells CARSVGGLDLGVSYNEQFF. The CDR3 region has the DNA TGTGCCAGATCCGTAGGGGGACTAGATTTAGGAGTTTCCTACAATGAGCAGTTCTTC.

This clonotype has a count of ten or more. V usage is TRBV6-1 and J usage is TRBJ2-5; 7 nucleotides agree with TRBD2. J lost 5 bases, V lost 8 bases, and 8 bases had no gene match. From germline, CDR1 is MNHNS and CDR2 SASEGT. The CDR3 runs to 13 residues. The CDR3 loop is CASAGGWWETQYF. In DNA form, the CDR3 reads TGTGCCAGCGCCGGGGGGTGGTGGGAGACCCAGTACTTC.

This clonotype was found many times. This chain connects TRBV7-2 to TRBJ2-7; D possibly uses TRBD1 or TRBD2 (5 bases each). Germline CDR1 reads SGHTA; CDR2 reads FQGNSA. CDR3 size: 14 residues. V lost 2 bases to trimming and J lost 6 bases, with 14 bases between them. The CDR3 nucleotides read TGTGCCAGCAGCTTAAATAGCCCGGGGACCGAGCAGTACTTC. It is translated as CASSLNSPGTEQYF.

In its sample, this clonotype was seen a few times. The rearrangement uses TRBV4-1 and TRBJ2-1; D is uncertain. Germline loops: CDR1 MGHRA, CDR2 YSYEKL. This CDR3 is built from 15 residues. Trimming took off 2 bases at V and 2 bases at J, with 10 bases between the two ends. CDR3 sequence (DNA): TGCGCCAGCAGCCAATCGGAGTCCCCCTACAATGAGCAGTTCTTC. This sequence encodes CASSQSESPYNEQFF.

This clonotype was found many times. The rearrangement uses TRBV2 and TRBJ2-1; D could derive from TRBD1 or TRBD2 (6 bases each). With 2 bases removed from V and 9 bases from J, the gap between germline ends came to 11 bases. This CDR3 spans 13 amino acids. In germline, CDR1 is SNHLY, CDR2 FYNNEI. The CDR3 protein is CASSEQGRSEQFF. The CDR3 nucleotides are TGTGCCAGCAGTGAACAGGGGAGGAGTGAGCAGTTCTTC.

V is TRBV27 and J is TRBJ2-7, with D unclear. V gave up 0 bases and J gave up 2 bases, with 17 bases separating them. The CDR3 is 17 residues long. The V gene's germline CDR1 is MNHEY and CDR2 SMNVEV (reference sequence). The CDR3, as DNA: TGTGCCAGCAGTTTATCGGCCGATATCGGCAACCCCTACGAGCAGTACTTC. It encodes CASSLSADIGNPYEQYF.